A selection of T cell receptor beta chains follows, all from one sample in a study of shared clonotypes between healthy human individuals. Here immunoSEQ multiplex PCR was the method, and the copy in TCRdb shows in-frame clones only, minus some. The data contain approximately 1.5 million clones, 95% to 99% of them singletons. The sequenced sample was naive CD4+ T cells sorted from blood. Source of these receptors: a man in his thirties or forties in good health. The CDR3 runs from the conserved cysteine through the conserved F or W. The D gene is left open where the match is weak. Where a row states a size, it is once, few, many or the class of an expanded clone; other rows omit it.

clone size | CDR3 length | D gene | J gene | V gene | CDR3 protein | CDR3 DNA
once | 13 | NA | TRBJ2-4 | TRBV5-1 | CASSYPDRQIQYF | TGCGCCAGCAGCTACCCAGACAGGCAAATTCAGTACTTC
NA | 15 | NA | TRBJ2-1 | TRBV5-8 | CASSLRKTLYNEQFF | TGTGCCAGCAGCTTGAGGAAGACCCTCTACAATGAGCAGTTCTTC
NA | 15 | NA | TRBJ2-5 | TRBV9 | CASSIVSGGEGTQYF | TGTGCCAGCAGTATCGTGAGTGGGGGTGAAGGGACCCAGTACTTC
NA | 15 | NA | TRBJ2-3 | TRBV5-1 | CASSPRLDSTDTQYF | TGCGCCAGCAGCCCCAGACTCGATAGCACAGATACGCAGTATTTT
NA | 15 | TRBD1 | TRBJ2-1 | TRBV5-1 | CASSSGRGQGYEQFF | TGCGCCAGCAGCTCTGGAAGGGGACAGGGGTATGAGCAGTTCTTC
NA | 17 | TRBD1 | TRBJ2-5 | TRBV2 | CASSGGQGVSDQETQYF | TGTGCCAGCAGTGGGGGACAGGGGGTTTCGGATCAAGAGACCCAGTACTTC
NA | 17 | NA | TRBJ1-4 | TRBV5-4 | CASSSGPPPGRNEKLFF | TGTGCCAGCAGCTCTGGACCGCCGCCCGGACGGAATGAAAAACTGTTTTTT
once | 14 | NA | TRBJ2-1 | TRBV18 | CASSPAGSYNEQFF | TGTGCCAGCTCACCAGCGGGATCCTACAATGAGCAGTTCTTC
NA | 15 | TRBD2 | TRBJ2-3 | TRBV29-1 | CSVVTSGRQSDTQYF | TGCAGCGTGGTGACGAGCGGGAGGCAATCAGATACGCAGTATTTT
NA | 15 | TRBD1 | TRBJ2-1 | TRBV9 | CASSVADRVSTEQFF | TGTGCCAGCAGCGTAGCAGACAGGGTTAGTACTGAGCAGTTCTTC
NA | 12 | TRBD2 | TRBJ2-4 | TRBV29-1 | CSVSYSGNIQYF | TGCAGCGTCTCCTATAGCGGGAACATTCAGTACTTC
once | 16 | NA | TRBJ2-1 | TRBV5-1 | CASSLYGLSSYNEQFF | TGCGCCAGCAGCTTGTACGGGTTGAGCTCCTACAATGAGCAGTTCTTC
NA | 12 | NA | TRBJ1-1 | TRBV10-1 | CASSESDTEAFF | TGCGCCAGCAGTGAGTCGGACACTGAAGCTTTCTTT
once | 14 | NA | TRBJ2-7 | TRBV19 | CASSMEAVNKEQYF | TGTGCCAGTAGTATGGAAGCGGTCAATAAAGAGCAGTACTTC
NA | 15 | TRBD2 | TRBJ2-1 | TRBV7-9 | CASTPSGSRTDEQFF | TGTGCCAGCACGCCAAGCGGGAGCAGGACCGATGAGCAGTTCTTC
NA | 13 | NA | TRBJ2-7 | TRBV7-9 | CASSLAGGGEQYF | TGTGCCAGCAGCTTAGCGGGAGGTGGAGAGCAGTACTTC
NA | 15 | TRBD1 | TRBJ1-1 | TRBV7-3 | CASSIGTDHNTEAFF | TGTGCCAGCAGCATCGGGACAGACCATAACACTGAAGCTTTCTTT
once | 15 | NA | TRBJ2-1 | TRBV5-5 | CASSLPLRSYNEQFF | TGTGCCAGCAGCTTGCCGCTTCGCTCCTACAATGAGCAGTTCTTC
NA | 13 | NA | TRBJ1-2 | TRBV6-5 | CASSSGTDYGYTF | TGTGCCAGCAGTTCCGGGACGGACTATGGCTACACCTTC
NA | 15 | TRBD1 | TRBJ2-3 | TRBV6-5 | CASSWGQGDTDTQYF | TGTGCCAGCAGTTGGGGACAGGGTGACACAGATACGCAGTATTTT
NA | 13 | NA | TRBJ2-5 | TRBV30 | CAWSVNHQETQYF | TGTGCCTGGAGTGTAAATCACCAAGAGACCCAGTACTTC
NA | 15 | TRBD2 | TRBJ2-3 | TRBV30 | CAFSSTSGRINTQYF | TGTGCTTTTTCCTCGACTAGCGGGAGAATCAATACGCAGTATTTT
NA | 17 | TRBD1 | TRBJ1-5 | TRBV28 | CASSTGTGIRSNQPQHF | TGTGCCAGCAGTACTGGGACAGGGATTCGGAGCAATCAGCCCCAGCATTTT
NA | 14 | NA | TRBJ2-3 | TRBV27 | CASRYRVEADTQYF | TGTGCCAGCAGATACAGGGTGGAGGCAGATACGCAGTATTTT
NA | 16 | TRBD2 | TRBJ2-3 | TRBV5-1 | CASSFRSSGSTDTQYF | TGCGCCAGCAGCTTTCGGTCTAGCGGAAGCACAGATACGCAGTATTTT
NA | 13 | TRBD1 | TRBJ2-5 | TRBV29-1 | CSVTTGSMETQYF | TGCAGCGTTACGACAGGGAGTATGGAGACCCAGTACTTC
NA | 15 | TRBD2 | TRBJ2-1 | TRBV5-1 | CASRTTSGRYNEQFF | TGCGCCAGCAGGACGACTAGCGGGAGGTACAATGAGCAGTTCTTC
NA | 14 | TRBD1 | TRBJ1-5 | TRBV27 | CASSIAGGNQPQHF | TGTGCCAGCAGTATCGCAGGGGGGAATCAGCCCCAGCATTTT
NA | 14 | NA | TRBJ1-3 | TRBV11-1 | CASSGLGAGNTIYF | TGTGCCAGCAGCGGCCTGGGGGCCGGGAACACCATATATTTT
NA | 17 | NA | TRBJ2-6 | TRBV4-1 | CASSQTPGRTGANVLTF | TGCGCCAGCAGCCAGACCCCGGGGAGGACTGGGGCCAACGTCCTGACTTTC
NA | 13 | NA | TRBJ2-6 | TRBV5-4 | CASSEPQGNVLTF | TGTGCCAGCAGCGAGCCACAGGGCAACGTCCTGACTTTC
once | 15 | TRBD2 | TRBJ2-5 | TRBV18 | CASSPEAGGPETQYF | TGTGCCAGCTCACCCGAAGCGGGAGGGCCAGAGACCCAGTACTTC
NA | 15 | NA | TRBJ1-2 | TRBV5-1 | CASSLGGGTSHGYTF | TGCGCCAGCAGCTTGGGAGGAGGAACTTCTCATGGCTACACCTTC
NA | 13 | NA | TRBJ2-3 | TRBV19 | CASSIQGADTQYF | TGTGCCAGTAGTATCCAGGGAGCAGATACGCAGTATTTT
NA | 16 | TRBD2 | TRBJ2-3 | TRBV28 | CASSLLGLAGTDTQYF | TGTGCCAGCAGTTTATTGGGACTAGCGGGGACAGATACGCAGTATTTT
NA | 17 | TRBD1 | TRBJ1-3 | TRBV5-1 | CASSLVGTGGTGNTIYF | TGCGCCAGCAGCTTGGTTGGGACAGGGGGTACTGGAAACACCATATATTTT
NA | 17 | TRBD2 | TRBJ2-1 | TRBV10-3 | CAISDPSASGSYNEQFF | TGTGCCATCAGTGACCCCTCGGCTAGCGGATCCTACAATGAGCAGTTCTTC
NA | 15 | NA | TRBJ2-1 | TRBV28 | CASSPGWDSYNEQFF | TGTGCCAGCAGTCCGGGATGGGACTCCTACAATGAGCAGTTCTTC
NA | 13 | NA | TRBJ2-3 | TRBV5-4 | CASSLALADTQYF | TGTGCCAGCAGCTTGGCCTTGGCAGATACGCAGTATTTT
NA | 16 | NA | TRBJ2-3 | TRBV9 | CASSVAINRGTDTQYF | TGTGCCAGCAGCGTAGCCATCAACCGTGGGACAGATACGCAGTATTTT
NA | 16 | NA | TRBJ2-2 | TRBV18 | CASSSGLVSDTGELFF | TGTGCCAGCTCATCGGGACTCGTCTCGGACACCGGGGAGCTGTTTTTT
NA | 16 | NA | TRBJ2-6 | TRBV18 | CASSPERLSGANVLTF | TGTGCCAGCTCACCCGAAAGGCTATCTGGGGCCAACGTCCTGACTTTC
NA | 16 | NA | TRBJ1-5 | TRBV19 | CASSLAEGLLNQPQHF | TGTGCCAGTAGTCTGGCTGAGGGGCTTCTCAATCAGCCCCAGCATTTT
NA | 12 | NA | TRBJ2-1 | TRBV9 | CASSVNGNEQFF | TGTGCCAGCAGCGTCAACGGGAACGAGCAGTTCTTC
NA | 12 | NA | TRBJ2-5 | TRBV6-1 | CASSEAGGTQYF | TGTGCCAGCAGTGAAGCGGGTGGGACCCAGTACTTC